The 17 T cell receptor beta chains below were found in one sample sequenced in a study of cytomegalovirus exposure and HLA in healthy donors. TCRdb's table, derived via immunoSEQ multiplex PCR, lists solely in-frame clones and lacks some. The profile covers over 200,000 clones, with around 88% appearing a single time and about 3% taken by the ten largest. The specimen was PBMCs. Receptor source: a woman aged 18-29 years in good health and CMV-seronegative.

The rearrangement uses TRBV29-1 and TRBJ2-1; 7 nucleotides line up with TRBD2. V lost 0 bases and J lost 1; bases outside the gene matches: 9. The germline gives CDR1 SQVTM, CDR2 ANQGSEA. The CDR3 spans 17 residues. In DNA form, the CDR3 reads TGCAGCGTTGAAGATGTGGGGGGAGGGGAGTCCTACAATGAGCAGTTCTTC. Translating gives CSVEDVGGGESYNEQFF.

As regards this clone: Compared with germline, one end of the junction differs, possibly owing to a read error. CDR3 sequence reads: CSVGLAGGYSEQFF. The DNA for the CDR3 is TGCAGCGTTGGTCTAGCGGGAGGGTACAGTGAGCAGTTCTTC. The chain combines TRBV29-1 with TRBJ2-1; 12 nucleotides agree with TRBD2. The CDR3 is 14 amino acids. The germline gives CDR1 SQVTM, CDR2 ANQGSEA.

V gene TRBV30 combines with J gene TRBJ1-1; 7 bases are a match to TRBD1. The CDR3 is made up of 14 amino acids. The junction had 6 bases not matched to a gene; V was cut back by 2 bases and J by 3 bases. Germline loops: CDR1 GTSNPN, CDR2 SVGIG (reference sequence). The CDR3, as DNA: TGTGCCTGGAGTATAGGACAGGTAGACACTGAAGCTTTCTTT. Residues: CAWSIGQVDTEAFF.

The chain links TRBV6-1 to TRBJ2-7; TRBD2 might be the D (5 bases). The V gene's germline CDR1 is MNHNS and CDR2 SASEGT. The CDR3 is made up of 15 amino acids. V shed 1 base and J shed 1 base, with 11 bases lying between them. In DNA form, the CDR3 reads TGTGCCAGCAGTGAAGACTTAAGCGGTTCCTACGAGCAGTACTTC. Translating it yields CASSEDLSGSYEQYF.

This chain connects TRBV27 to TRBJ2-1, with 8 bases lining up with TRBD1. The CDR3 length is 11 residues. V shed 5 bases and J 12 bases; nucleotides not matched to a gene: 3. The germline gives CDR1 MNHEY, CDR2 SMNVEV (reference sequence). As DNA, the CDR3 is TGTGCCAGCAGTGGGGGGACAGGGCAGTTCTTC. This codes for CASSGGTGQFF.

The chain couples TRBV11-3 to TRBJ2-1; 10 bases map to TRBD2. CDR3 length: 17 residues. Trimming cost V 3 bases and J 8 bases; bases outside gene matches: 13. Germline loops: CDR1 SGHNT, CDR2 YENEEA. The CDR3 DNA reads as TGTGCCAGCAGCTTTGAGCGGGAGGGAGCCGTCCTACATGAGCAGTTCTTC. It is translated as CASSFEREGAVLHEQFF.

This clone occurred many times. J is TRBJ2-7 and V is TRBV19; TRBD2 is a possible D gene (6 bases). The CDR3 is 15 amino acids. Looked up from germline, CDR1 is LNHDA and CDR2 is SQIVND (reference sequence). Trimming removed 3 bases at V and 0 bases at J, with 12 bases between. This chain's CDR3 is CASSISGGDSYEQYF. In DNA form, the CDR3 reads TGTGCCAGTAGTATCTCTGGCGGGGACTCCTACGAGCAGTACTTC.

The chain recombines TRBV28 with TRBJ2-1, with no clear D. The V end was cut by 2 bases, the J end by 5 bases, with 10 bases between. Germline values: CDR1 MDHEN, CDR2 SYDVKM. The CDR3 is 14 amino acids. DNA of the CDR3: TGTGCCAGCAGTTTAAGGAGTGCCCACAATGAGCAGTTCTTC. It is translated as CASSLRSAHNEQFF. Drawing the rest from reference TRBV28 and TRBJ2-1, the complete variable domain is DVKVTQSSRYLVKRTGEKVFLECVQDMDHENMFWYRQDPGLGLRLIYFSYDVKMKEKGDIPEGYSVSREKKERFSLILESASTNQTSMYLCASSLRSAHNEQFFGPGTRLTVL.

The V and J genes are TRBV11-2 and TRBJ1-2, with a weak D call TRBD1 (5 bases). V lost 4 bases and J 7 bases, leaving 22 bases between the germline ends. There are 16 residues in the CDR3. Germline V gives CDR1 SGHAT, CDR2 FQNNGV. CDR3 DNA: TGTGCCAGCAGCTCATGGGGGGGGGTCCGGCTTCTTGGCTACACCTTC. Its protein is CASSSWGGVRLLGYTF.

The rearrangement links TRBV15 to TRBJ2-7; 8 positions agree with TRBD1. Germline CDR1 LNHNV, CDR2 YYDKDF (reference sequence). The CDR3 length is 15 residues. V lost 2 bases to trimming and J lost 5 bases; unmatched junction nucleotides: 8. Here the CDR3 reads CATSRPGTGVDEQYF. Here the CDR3 DNA reads TGTGCCACCAGCAGACCCGGGACAGGAGTCGACGAGCAGTACTTC. The full variable domain, completed using reference TRBV15 and TRBJ2-7, is DAMVIQNPRYQVTQFGKPVTLSCSQTLNHNVMYWYQQKSSQAPKLLFHYYDKDFNNEADTPDNFQSRRPNTSFCFLDIRSPGLGDTAMYLCATSRPGTGVDEQYFGPGTRLTVT.

This clone has a single count. CDR3: CASSFSDTHEQYF. The CDR3, as DNA: TGTGCCAGCAGTTTTTCGGACACCCACGAGCAGTACTTC. The J gene is TRBJ2-7, the V gene TRBV27, with a weak D call TRBD1 (5 bases). Trimming took off 3 bases at V and 5 bases at J, with 11 bases between the two ends. Germline V gene lookup returns CDR1 MNHEY and CDR2 SMNVEV (reference sequence). This CDR3 is 13 amino acids long.

The chain couples TRBV6-6 to TRBJ2-7, with D possibly TRBD1 on 5 matching bases. V was trimmed by 7 bases and J by 5 bases, leaving 18 bases between them. Germline CDR1 MNHNY, CDR2 SVGAGI (reference sequence). The CDR3 length is 14 residues. CDR3 DNA sequence: TGTGCCAGCACCTCTCTGGGGCTTGGGAACGAGCAGTACTTC. This codes for CASTSLGLGNEQYF.

The chain employs TRBV5-1 and TRBJ2-7; D possibly corresponds to TRBD1 (5 bases). V lost 1 base to trimming and J lost 4 bases, with 12 bases between them. This CDR3 has 14 amino acids. Germline V gene data show CDR1 as SGHRS and CDR2 as YFSETQ. The chain's CDR3 is CASSLSAGIYEQYF. Here the CDR3 DNA reads TGCGCCAGCAGCTTGTCGGCAGGGATTTACGAGCAGTACTTC.

The V and J genes are TRBV7-9 and TRBJ2-1; D unclear. Germline V CDR1 and CDR2: SEHNR, FQNEAQ (reference sequence). This CDR3 region has 13 residues. V gave up 3 bases and J gave up 5 bases, with 8 bases separating them. The CDR3 DNA is TGTGCCAGCAGCTTTTTACTTAACAATGAGCAGTTCTTC. Translating gives CASSFLLNNEQFF.

This clone appeared a single time. This chain links TRBV7-8 with TRBJ2-7; the match to TRBD2 covers 7 bases. The CDR3 contains 17 residues. The germline CDR1 and CDR2 sequences are SGHVS and FQNEAQ. The V and J ends lost 5 bases and 4 bases, in that order; junction bases with no gene match: 17. The CDR3 loop is CASSLGGDGKGIYEQYF. In DNA, the CDR3 is TGTGCCAGCAGCCTGGGAGGGGACGGGAAGGGTATATACGAGCAGTACTTC. The full variable domain, its missing parts supplied by reference TRBV7-8 and TRBJ2-7, is GAGVSQSPRYKVAKRGQDVALRCDPISGHVSLFWYQQALGQGPEFLTYFQNEAQLDKSGLPSDRFFAERPEGSVSTLKIQRTQQEDSAVYLCASSLGGDGKGIYEQYFGPGTRLTVT.

Note on this clone: A much larger clone lies one base from this, so it may be a read error. The V call is TRBV5-1, the J call TRBJ2-7; D might be TRBD2 (6 bases). The germline V gene encodes CDR1 SGHRS and CDR2 YFSETQ. CDR3 size: 13 residues. V lost 0 bases and J 3 bases, leaving 7 bases between the germline ends. The CDR3 loop reads CASSLGGDYEQYF. DNA for the CDR3: TGCGCCAGCAGCTTGGGCGGGGACTACGAGCAGTACTTC.

The rearrangement joins TRBV19 to TRBJ1-2; D remains ambiguous. Trimming removed 3 bases at V and 3 bases at J, with 8 bases between. CDR3 length: 13 amino acids. Per germline, CDR1 LNHDA and CDR2 SQIVND (reference sequence). The CDR3: CASSMEGDYGYTF. In nucleotides, the CDR3 is TGTGCCAGTAGTATGGAGGGAGACTATGGCTACACCTTC.